These 27 T cell receptor beta chains came from one sample sequenced in a study of technical replicates of blood from a few donors. Libraries were prepared by immunoSEQ multiplex PCR; TCRdb keeps only in-frame clonotypes and omits some of them. The table lists about 49,000 clones, around 90% of them singletons. Sequencing was carried out using PBMCs. The receptors shown here come from a human donor in good health. Some clones in this sample may be carry-over from other donors' samples.

This chain uses TRBV13 with TRBJ1-1; the match to TRBD1 covers 8 bases. From germline, CDR1 is PRHDT and CDR2 FYEKMQ (reference sequence). J gave up 2 bases and V 5 bases, and 10 bases lay outside the gene matches. The CDR3 sequence is 16 residues long. The CDR3 DNA sequence: TGTGCCAGCAGCACCCGGACAGGGCTATCTAACACTGAAGCTTTCTTT. The encoded protein is CASSTRTGLSNTEAFF.

The V gene is TRBV6-4, the J gene TRBJ1-1; 9 nucleotides line up with TRBD1. The J segment lost 1 base and the V segment lost 7 bases, leaving 16 bases of the junction unmatched. CDR1 is MRHNA, CDR2 SNTAGT, per germline. CDR3 length: 18 residues. The DNA of the CDR3 is TGTGCCAGCACCGTCCTCCGGGACAGGGAACCTCGGAACACTGAAGCTTTCTTT. Translation gives CASTVLRDREPRNTEAFF.

CDR3 nucleotide sequence: TGTGCCAGCAGTTCAGGGCCTCTAGCCAAAAACATTCAGTACTTC. The encoded protein is CASSSGPLAKNIQYF. V gene TRBV6-5 combines with J gene TRBJ2-4, with D perhaps TRBD1 (5 bases). The CDR3 covers 15 residues. The V gene lost 4 bases and the J gene lost 0 bases, with 10 bases spanning the gap. The germline gives CDR1 MNHEY, CDR2 SVGAGI.

In DNA, the CDR3 is TGTGCCAGCAGCTTAGTGGGGGGAACGAGGGTACACGAGCAGTACTTC. Its translation is CASSLVGGTRVHEQYF. The chain carries TRBV7-8 and TRBJ2-7; a possible D gene is TRBD2 (6 bases). CDR1 and CDR2 from the germline V gene are SGHVS and FQNEAQ. Trimming pared 1 base from V and 5 bases from J, leaving 18 bases between. The CDR3 extends over 16 amino acids.

The genes are TRBV18 and TRBJ1-1; D possibly corresponds to TRBD1 (6 bases). Germline V CDR1 and CDR2: KGHSH, LQKENI. The germline V and J ends were trimmed by 4 bases and 1 base, with 10 bases remaining between them. CDR3 length equals 14 residues. Here the CDR3 reads CASSLRTANTEAFF. The CDR3 region has the DNA TGTGCCAGCTCACTCCGGACAGCGAACACTGAAGCTTTCTTT.

This chain joins TRBV27 and TRBJ1-6; D gene ambiguous. CDR3 length: 17 residues. Germline assignment: CDR1 MNHEY and CDR2 SMNVEV (reference sequence). Deletions cut 3 bases from V and 0 bases from J, with 12 bases between. CDR3 protein: CASSFVGESSYNSPLHF. CDR3 sequence (DNA): TGTGCCAGCAGTTTTGTCGGGGAAAGCTCCTATAATTCACCCCTCCACTTT.

The V and J genes are TRBV6-5 and TRBJ1-6, with TRBD1 matching over 7 bases. Germline V CDR1 and CDR2: MNHEY, SVGAGI. V dropped 0 bases and J dropped 7; count of bases not matched to a gene: 3. CDR3 length: 15 amino acids. The CDR3 sequence is CASSYSTGSNSPLHF. The DNA for the CDR3 is TGTGCCAGCAGTTACTCGACAGGGTCCAATTCACCCCTCCACTTT.

The chain employs TRBV6-1 and TRBJ1-1, with a weak D call TRBD1 (5 bases). The V and J ends lost 5 bases and 1 base respectively, with 11 bases between them. There are 14 residues in the CDR3. The germline V gene has CDR1 MNHNS and CDR2 SASEGT. CDR3 nucleotides: TGTGCCAGCAGTAACGACAGATGGAACACTGAAGCTTTCTTT. Residues: CASSNDRWNTEAFF.

This chain uses TRBV7-8 with TRBJ1-1; D uncertain. V dropped 0 bases and J dropped 4 bases, with 6 bases sitting between them. The CDR3 contains 13 residues. Germline CDR1 and CDR2: SGHVS and FQNEAQ. CDR3 nucleotides: TGTGCCAGCAGCTTAGCAGTTAGCACTGAAGCTTTCTTT. It is translated as CASSLAVSTEAFF.

This chain uses TRBV15 with TRBJ2-1; 12 nucleotides align to TRBD2. V shed 3 bases and J 1 base; nucleotides not matched to a gene: 1. The V gene's germline CDR1 is LNHNV and CDR2 YYDKDF (reference sequence). The CDR3 is 16 amino acids. This chain's CDR3 is CATSRTSGGSYNEQFF. The CDR3 region has the DNA TGTGCCACCAGCAGGACTAGCGGGGGATCCTACAATGAGCAGTTCTTC.

V and J are TRBV7-8 and TRBJ2-1; 10 bases are shared with TRBD2. In germline, CDR1 is SGHVS, CDR2 FQNEAQ. CDR3 length: 16 amino acids. Unmatched junction bases numbered 4, after V lost 5 bases and J lost 0 bases. The CDR3 protein is CASSPGLADSYNEQFF. In nucleotides, the CDR3 is TGTGCCAGCAGCCCTGGACTAGCGGACTCCTACAATGAGCAGTTCTTC.

The chain couples TRBV12-5 to TRBJ2-2; maybe TRBD2 (5 bases). The CDR3 covers 16 residues. Germline V gives CDR1 LGHNT, CDR2 FRNRAP. V lost 2 bases, J lost 4 bases, and 14 bases lay in between. The CDR3 is CASGLSRSGSTGELFF. DNA for the CDR3: TGTGCTAGTGGTTTGTCACGGTCGGGGAGCACCGGGGAGCTGTTTTTT. Full variable domain (rest looked up from reference TRBV12-5 and TRBJ2-2): DARVTQTPRHKVTEMGQEVTMRCQPILGHNTVFWYRQTMMQGLELLAYFRNRAPLDDSGMPKDRFSAEMPDATLATLKIQPSEPRDSAVYFCASGLSRSGSTGELFFGEGSRLTVL.

This chain links TRBV2 with TRBJ2-2; D is uncertain. Germline V CDR1 and CDR2: SNHLY, FYNNEI. The CDR3 covers 13 residues. V was cut by 4 bases and J by 8 bases, with 11 bases left in between. The CDR3 DNA sequence: TGTGCCAGCAGTGTCGATGAGCCGGGGGAGCTGTTTTTT. Residues: CASSVDEPGELFF.

The J gene is TRBJ1-1, the V gene TRBV6-6; D might be TRBD1 (5 bases). Trimming took 6 bases from V and 8 from J, leaving 19 bases between them. The CDR3 sequence is 14 residues long. Germline V lookup: CDR1 MNHNY, CDR2 SVGAGI (reference sequence). As DNA, the CDR3 is TGTGCCAGCAGCCTGAACCCTCGGGCAGGGGAAGCTTTCTTT. It is translated as CASSLNPRAGEAFF.

V and J are TRBV7-3 and TRBJ2-6, with D possibly matching TRBD1 (5 bases). CDR3 size: 17 residues. Between the trimmed V and J ends, which lost 3 bases and 3 bases, there was a span of 15 bases. Germline V lookup: CDR1 SGHTA, CDR2 FQGTGA. This chain's CDR3 is CASSFAQGEGGANVLTF. CDR3 DNA: TGTGCCAGCAGCTTCGCTCAGGGCGAAGGTGGGGCCAACGTCCTGACTTTC.

The rearrangement links TRBV27 to TRBJ2-1; 11 nucleotides match TRBD2. The CDR3 is 14 residues long. Germline V gene sequence: CDR1 MNHEY, CDR2 SMNVEV (reference sequence). The J segment lost 8 bases and the V segment lost 8 bases, leaving 8 bases of the junction unmatched. In DNA, the CDR3 is TGTGCCAGCTCCGAGTTACTAGCGGGAGATGAGCAGTTCTTC. It codes for CASSELLAGDEQFF.

The chain is built from TRBV14 and TRBJ1-5, with 7 bases matching TRBD1. The CDR3 is 16 residues long. CDR1 is SGHDN and CDR2 is FVKESK in the germline V gene. Unmatched junction bases numbered 7, after V lost 0 bases and J lost 5 bases. The CDR3 DNA reads TGTGCCAGCAGCCAAGATCGAACAGGGGTGGATCAGCCCCAGCATTTT. Protein product: CASSQDRTGVDQPQHF. The full variable domain, rest sourced from reference TRBV14 and TRBJ1-5, is EAGVTQFPSHSVIEKGQTVTLRCDPISGHDNLYWYRRVMGKEIKFLLHFVKESKQDESGMPNNRFLAERTGGTYSTLKVQPAELEDSGVYFCASSQDRTGVDQPQHFGDGTRLSIL.

The chain recombines TRBV27 with TRBJ1-2, with 9 bases matching TRBD1. Germline V lookup: CDR1 MNHEY, CDR2 SMNVEV (reference sequence). This CDR3 has 15 amino acids. J gave up 0 bases and V 9 bases, and 8 bases lay outside the gene matches. Written as DNA, the CDR3 is TGTGCCAGTTGGACAACAGGGGGCTCTAACTATGGCTACACCTTC. Translated, it gives CASWTTGGSNYGYTF.

The gene calls are TRBV6-5 and TRBJ2-7; D uncertain. The CDR3 loop spans 14 amino acids. The germline CDR1 and CDR2 sequences are MNHEY and SVGAGI. Between the trimmed V and J ends, which lost 7 bases and 0 bases, there was a span of 13 bases. CDR3 in amino acids: CASNPESSSYEQYF. CDR3 DNA sequence: TGTGCCAGCAATCCGGAGAGCAGCTCCTACGAGCAGTACTTC.

The gene calls are TRBV7-2 and TRBJ2-5, with 13 bases lining up with TRBD2. Germline V gene sequence: CDR1 SGHTA, CDR2 FQGNSA. The CDR3 is made up of 17 amino acids. The junction had 13 bases not matched to a gene; V was cut back by 5 bases and J by 7 bases. CDR3 in amino acids: CASSPGTSGATGVTQYF. In DNA, the CDR3 is TGTGCCAGCAGCCCTGGGACTAGCGGGGCGACCGGGGTGACCCAGTACTTC.

The chain recombines TRBV9 with TRBJ1-1; a possible D gene is TRBD1 (6 bases). The CDR3 runs to 16 residues. Germline lookup yields CDR1 SGDLS and CDR2 YYNGEE. Deletions cut 3 bases from V and 1 base from J, with 16 bases between. The CDR3 nucleotides read TGTGCCAGCAGCGCTGGGGACACCCAGGAGAACACTGAAGCTTTCTTT. It yields the protein CASSAGDTQENTEAFF.

This chain connects TRBV9 to TRBJ1-2; D gene ambiguous. The V end was cut by 0 bases, the J end by 2 bases, with 11 bases between. The CDR3 totals 15 residues. Germline CDR1 reads SGDLS; CDR2 reads YYNGEE. The chain's CDR3 is CASSVDWGVNYGYTF. For the CDR3, the DNA is TGTGCCAGCAGCGTAGACTGGGGAGTCAACTATGGCTACACCTTC.

The genes are TRBV5-1 and TRBJ1-2, with 10 bases aligning to TRBD1. The CDR3 extends over 15 amino acids. The V gene end was trimmed by 0 bases and the J gene end by 5 bases; junction bases not matched to a gene: 4. CDR1 SGHRS and CDR2 YFSETQ come from the germline V gene. The DNA for the CDR3 is TGCGCCAGCAGCTTGGGGGACAGGGGCGGATATGGCTACACCTTC. Translation gives CASSLGDRGGYGYTF.

The V call is TRBV7-3, the J call TRBJ1-1, with D possibly being TRBD1 (6 bases). Germline assignment: CDR1 SGHTA and CDR2 FQGTGA. V lost 6 bases and J 3 bases, leaving 14 bases between the germline ends. The CDR3 has 14 residues. The CDR3 DNA follows: TGTGCCAGCAGACGAACTTCAGGGGACACTGAAGCTTTCTTT. Its protein product is CASRRTSGDTEAFF. Full variable domain (outside the CDR3, taken from reference TRBV7-3 and TRBJ1-1): GAGVSQTPSNKVTEKGKYVELRCDPISGHTALYWYRQSLGQGPEFLIYFQGTGAADDSGLPNDRFFAVRPEGSVSTLKIQRTERGDSAVYLCASRRTSGDTEAFFGQGTRLTVV.

CDR3 nucleotides: TGTGCCAGCAGCTTACACAGGTCGAACGGGTTCTTC. It specifies CASSLHRSNGFF. The chain joins TRBV7-9 to TRBJ2-1; D may be TRBD1 (5 bases). Germline CDR1 SEHNR, CDR2 FQNEAQ (reference sequence). This CDR3 has 12 residues. The V end was cut by 2 bases, the J end by 15 bases, with 14 bases between.

This chain uses TRBV4-3 with TRBJ2-7; TRBD1 aligns across 7 bases. J lost 4 bases, V lost 4 bases, and 7 bases had no gene match. The CDR3 extends over 14 amino acids. Per germline, CDR1 LGHNA and CDR2 YSLEER. CDR3 residues: CASSPWTGPYEQYF. In nucleotides, the CDR3 is TGCGCCAGCAGCCCTTGGACAGGCCCTTACGAGCAGTACTTC.

V is TRBV7-2 and J is TRBJ2-7; 7 bases are shared with TRBD1. The CDR3 sequence is 14 residues long. Germline V gives CDR1 SGHTA, CDR2 FQGNSA. After removal of 6 bases from V and 3 bases from J, the junction contained 8 bases not matched to a gene. CDR3 sequence reads: CASSLQGFVYEQYF. As DNA, the CDR3 is TGTGCCAGCAGTCTACAGGGGTTCGTCTACGAGCAGTACTTC.